Listed below are T cell receptor beta chains from one sample, sequenced in a study of T-cell reconstitution after alpha-beta-depleted transplantation in children. TCRdb itself ran the PCR reads through MiXCR, one entry per CDR3 protein. The sample records roughly 500,000 distinct CDR3 sequences, 32% being singletons. This specimen consisted of PBMCs from the stem cell graft donor, obtained from the stem cell graft. These receptors were collected from a human donor who donated a stem cell graft to a child with aplastic anemia. The CDR3 runs from the conserved cysteine through the conserved F or W. A D gene is named only where the DNA matches it firmly. Some rows mark clone size as missing; the rest say once, few, many or name a class of expanded clone.

CDR3aa: CAITIGQGWNNEQFF
CDR3nt: TGTGCCATCACTATAGGACAGGGTTGGAACAATGAGCAGTTCTTC
abundance: .
v_gene: TRBV10-3
d_gene: TRBD1
j_gene: TRBJ2-1

CDR3aa: CASSSGTSTTEAFF
CDR3nt: TGTGCCAGCAGCTCTGGGACATCCACGACTGAAGCTTTCTTT
abundance: few
v_gene: TRBV7-6
d_gene: .
j_gene: TRBJ1-1

CDR3aa: CASSSGSYNEQFF
CDR3nt: TGTGCCAGCAGTAGCGGATCCTACAATGAGCAGTTCTTC
abundance: few
v_gene: TRBV6-2/TRBV6-3
d_gene: .
j_gene: TRBJ2-1

CDR3aa: CSVERWNTEAFF
CDR3nt: TGCAGCGTTGAAAGGTGGAACACTGAAGCTTTCTTT
abundance: few
v_gene: TRBV29-1
d_gene: .
j_gene: TRBJ1-1

CDR3aa: CASSVGRDSGTDTQYF
CDR3nt: TGCGCCAGCAGCGTCGGCCGGGACAGCGGCACAGATACGCAGTATTTT
abundance: few
v_gene: TRBV5-1
d_gene: TRBD1
j_gene: TRBJ2-3

CDR3aa: CASSLVDTGELFF
CDR3nt: TGTGCCAGCAGCTTAGTTGACACCGGGGAGCTGTTTTTT
abundance: many
v_gene: TRBV7-8
d_gene: .
j_gene: TRBJ2-2

CDR3aa: CASSFYREAEAFF
CDR3nt: TGTGCCAGCAGTTTTTACAGGGAGGCTGAAGCTTTCTTT
abundance: few
v_gene: TRBV27
d_gene: .
j_gene: TRBJ1-1

CDR3aa: CSVAAAQNTEAFF
CDR3nt: TGCAGCGTTGCGGCGGCCCAGAACACTGAAGCTTTCTTT
abundance: .
v_gene: TRBV29-1
d_gene: .
j_gene: TRBJ1-1

CDR3aa: CASSTRQTYEQYF
CDR3nt: TGTGCCAGTAGTACCAGACAGACCTACGAGCAGTACTTC
abundance: few
v_gene: TRBV19
d_gene: .
j_gene: TRBJ2-7

CDR3aa: CSVEDLGVRGTGELFF
CDR3nt: TGCAGCGTTGAAGATCTAGGGGTGAGGGGGACCGGGGAGCTGTTTTTT
abundance: .
v_gene: TRBV29-1
d_gene: .
j_gene: TRBJ2-2

CDR3aa: CSNGGGGGEQFF
CDR3nt: TGCAGCAATGGGGGGGGCGGGGGTGAGCAGTTCTTC
abundance: .
v_gene: TRBV20-1
d_gene: .
j_gene: TRBJ2-1

CDR3aa: CASSRRTGERKTQYF
CDR3nt: TGTGCCAGCAGCCGTCGGACAGGGGAGAGAAAGACCCAGTACTTC
abundance: .
v_gene: TRBV6-2/TRBV6-3
d_gene: TRBD1
j_gene: TRBJ2-5

CDR3aa: CASSLRLVEGDTQYF
CDR3nt: TGTGCCAGCAGCCTAAGGCTAGTCGAAGGAGATACGCAGTATTTT
abundance: few
v_gene: TRBV5-5
d_gene: .
j_gene: TRBJ2-3

CDR3aa: CSVGTRWTSTDTQYF
CDR3nt: TGCAGCGTCGGGACTAGGTGGACCAGCACAGATACGCAGTATTTT
abundance: few
v_gene: TRBV29-1
d_gene: TRBD2
j_gene: TRBJ2-3

CDR3aa: CASSRQGMPPLHF
CDR3nt: TGTGCCAGCAGTCGACAGGGGATGCCACCCCTCCACTTT
abundance: .
v_gene: TRBV27
d_gene: TRBD1
j_gene: TRBJ1-6

CDR3aa: CASSVVGTSYEQYF
CDR3nt: TGTGCCAGCAGCGTAGTGGGGACTAGCTACGAGCAGTACTTC
abundance: .
v_gene: TRBV9
d_gene: TRBD2
j_gene: TRBJ2-7

CDR3aa: CASTMEGPQYGYTF
CDR3nt: TGCGCCAGCACCATGGAGGGACCTCAATATGGCTACACCTTC
abundance: few
v_gene: TRBV5-1
d_gene: .
j_gene: TRBJ1-2

CDR3aa: CSANSGRSYEQYF
CDR3nt: TGCAGTGCTAATAGCGGGCGGTCCTACGAGCAGTACTTC
abundance: .
v_gene: TRBV20-1
d_gene: TRBD2
j_gene: TRBJ2-7

CDR3aa: CSGIGQGARETQYF
CDR3nt: TGCAGCGGCATAGGACAGGGAGCCAGGGAGACCCAGTACTTC
abundance: .
v_gene: TRBV29-1
d_gene: TRBD1
j_gene: TRBJ2-5

CDR3aa: CASSIVSVNYGYTF
CDR3nt: TGTGCCAGTAGTATAGTTTCCGTAAACTATGGCTACACCTTC
abundance: .
v_gene: TRBV19
d_gene: .
j_gene: TRBJ1-2

CDR3aa: CASSPGIVYGYTF
CDR3nt: TGTGCCAGCAGCCCCGGGATAGTCTATGGCTACACCTTC
abundance: .
v_gene: TRBV6-5
d_gene: .
j_gene: TRBJ1-2

CDR3aa: CASSYSLRDSGNTIYF
CDR3nt: TGTGCCAGCAGTTACTCGCTCCGAGACTCTGGAAACACCATATATTTT
abundance: .
v_gene: TRBV6-5
d_gene: .
j_gene: TRBJ1-3

CDR3aa: CASSEGLAGRSYNEQFF
CDR3nt: TGTGCCAGCAGCGAGGGACTAGCGGGACGTTCCTACAATGAGCAGTTCTTC
abundance: few
v_gene: TRBV11-3
d_gene: TRBD2
j_gene: TRBJ2-1

CDR3aa: CASSLVLGQGNVPQYF
CDR3nt: TGTGCCAGCAGCTTGGTTCTGGGACAGGGTAACGTTCCGCAGTATTTT
abundance: few
v_gene: TRBV5-6
d_gene: TRBD1
j_gene: TRBJ2-3

CDR3aa: CASSWGGHLGTEAFF
CDR3nt: TGCGCCAGCAGCTGGGGGGGACACTTAGGCACTGAAGCTTTCTTT
abundance: few
v_gene: TRBV5-1
d_gene: .
j_gene: TRBJ1-1

CDR3aa: CASSLVASGTTDTQYF
CDR3nt: TGTGCCAGCAGCTTAGTAGCTAGCGGGACCACAGATACGCAGTATTTT
abundance: few
v_gene: TRBV7-9
d_gene: TRBD2
j_gene: TRBJ2-3

CDR3aa: CASTLREGGFNEQFF
CDR3nt: TGTGCCAGCACTTTAAGGGAAGGGGGTTTCAATGAGCAGTTCTTC
abundance: .
v_gene: TRBV7-9
d_gene: .
j_gene: TRBJ2-1

CDR3aa: CASSQDPGAWTEAFF
CDR3nt: TGTGCCAGCAGCCAAGATCCAGGGGCTTGGACTGAAGCTTTCTTT
abundance: .
v_gene: TRBV4-2
d_gene: .
j_gene: TRBJ1-1

CDR3aa: CASSPGGSRGETQYF
CDR3nt: TGTGCCAGCAGCCCCGGAGGGAGCAGGGGAGAGACCCAGTACTTC
abundance: .
v_gene: TRBV7-2
d_gene: .
j_gene: TRBJ2-5

CDR3aa: CASSVGGAGRYEQYF
CDR3nt: TGTGCCAGCAGCGTAGGCGGGGCAGGGAGGTACGAGCAGTACTTC
abundance: .
v_gene: TRBV9
d_gene: .
j_gene: TRBJ2-7

CDR3aa: CSASTSGRTNEQFF
CDR3nt: TGCAGTGCGTCGACTAGCGGGAGGACTAATGAGCAGTTCTTC
abundance: .
v_gene: TRBV20-1
d_gene: TRBD2
j_gene: TRBJ2-1

CDR3aa: CASGTGVYNEQFF
CDR3nt: TGTGCCAGCGGGACAGGAGTCTACAATGAGCAGTTCTTC
abundance: few
v_gene: TRBV28
d_gene: TRBD1
j_gene: TRBJ2-1

CDR3aa: CSARERRGLADQSSYEQYF
CDR3nt: TGCAGTGCTAGAGAACGACGCGGACTAGCGGACCAGAGCTCCTACGAGCAGTACTTC
abundance: few
v_gene: TRBV20-1
d_gene: TRBD2
j_gene: TRBJ2-7

CDR3aa: CASSLGGAIAKNIQYF
CDR3nt: TGTGCCAGCAGTTTAGGAGGAGCGATAGCCAAAAACATTCAGTACTTC
abundance: .
v_gene: TRBV12-3/TRBV12-4
d_gene: .
j_gene: TRBJ2-4

CDR3aa: CASSGLGSPSYNEQFF
CDR3nt: TGTGCCAGCAGCGGCCTAGGAAGTCCTTCCTACAATGAGCAGTTCTTC
abundance: .
v_gene: TRBV9
d_gene: .
j_gene: TRBJ2-1

CDR3aa: CASSNPAGGPYEQYF
CDR3nt: TGTGCCAGCAGTAACCCAGCGGGAGGGCCCTACGAGCAGTACTTC
abundance: .
v_gene: TRBV7-6
d_gene: TRBD2
j_gene: TRBJ2-7

CDR3aa: CASSVGNKAANYGYTF
CDR3nt: TGTGCCAGCAGCGTAGGAAACAAAGCAGCTAACTATGGCTACACCTTC
abundance: few
v_gene: TRBV9
d_gene: .
j_gene: TRBJ1-2

CDR3aa: CASSKGFRTREQYF
CDR3nt: TGTGCCAGTAGTAAGGGGTTCCGGACGAGGGAGCAGTACTTC
abundance: .
v_gene: TRBV19
d_gene: .
j_gene: TRBJ2-7

CDR3aa: CASSFENTLIAGEFYNEQFF
CDR3nt: TGTGCCAGCAGCTTTGAAAACACTCTAATAGCGGGAGAGTTCTACAATGAGCAGTTCTTC
abundance: .
v_gene: TRBV5-6
d_gene: TRBD2
j_gene: TRBJ2-1

CDR3aa: CASSPDRQSNQPQHF
CDR3nt: TGTGCCAGCAGTCCCGACAGGCAAAGCAATCAGCCCCAGCATTTT
abundance: .
v_gene: TRBV6-1
d_gene: .
j_gene: TRBJ1-5

CDR3aa: CASSWGLAGGAYNEQFF
CDR3nt: TGTGCCAGCAGTTGGGGACTAGCGGGAGGGGCCTACAATGAGCAGTTCTTC
abundance: few
v_gene: TRBV27
d_gene: TRBD2
j_gene: TRBJ2-1